The TCR beta chain under discussion was sequenced for a study of identical twins. Whole-study results and caveats: Beta clonotypes that were abundant in cord blood contained fewer insertions, a pattern absent from memory repertoires.

Healthy Caucasian donors formed the entire cohort. Turning to this clonotype: The antigen remains undetermined.

The authors used template switching to add a universal primer site and gave cDNA unique molecular identifiers. TCRdb fed the 5' RACE reads into MiXCR, producing one record per CDR3 protein. The sample lists around 690,000 distinct CDR3 sequences, 21% occurring once. With 6 bases removed from V and 0 bases from J, the gap between germline ends came to 9 bases. CDR3 length: 12 amino acids. Germline V gene lookup returns CDR1 DFQATT and CDR2 SNEGSKA (reference sequence). These same records also appear under a second study, on T cells expressing NK-cell markers.

This sequence originates from a woman under 30 in good health. The V call is TRBV20-1, the J call TRBJ2-7; a weak D match, TRBD2 (7 bases). Specimen: PBMCs. CDR3 sequence (DNA): TGCAGTGCAGGGGGGGTCTCCTACGAGCAGTACTTC. Encoded protein: CSAGGVSYEQYF.